Listed here are 31 T cell receptor beta chains from one sample, sequenced in a study of blood T cell repertoires in COVID-19. Produced via immunoSEQ multiplex PCR; TCRdb's table is partial and in-frame only. This sample yields around 290,000 clones, of which more than 75% are seen a single time; approximately 2% belongs to the top ten. Sequencing used PBMCs or T cells enriched from blood (not recorded which). Every receptor here comes from a woman aged 55-75 years in a cohort exposed to, infected with or recovered from COVID-19 (not recorded which).

J is TRBJ2-1 and V is TRBV27; D gene uncertain. The CDR3 spans 13 residues. The germline V and J ends were trimmed by 7 bases and 5 bases, with 12 bases remaining between them. Germline V CDR1 and CDR2: MNHEY, SMNVEV (reference sequence). The CDR3 is CASTQQKNNEQFF. CDR3 in DNA: TGTGCCAGCACACAGCAAAAAAACAATGAGCAGTTCTTC.

The chain combines TRBV19 with TRBJ2-5, with 13 bases that match TRBD2. Trimming took 5 bases from V and 1 from J; bases not matched to a gene: 7. In germline, CDR1 is LNHDA, CDR2 SQIVND (reference sequence). The CDR3 extends over 17 amino acids. The CDR3 is CASSPTTSGRFQETQYF. The CDR3 bases are TGTGCCAGTAGTCCGACGACTAGCGGGAGGTTCCAAGAGACCCAGTACTTC.

The V and J genes are TRBV18 and TRBJ2-7; 8 bases are shared with TRBD1. V shed 6 bases, J shed 1 base, and the junction held 8 bases outside the gene matches. The CDR3 totals 15 residues. In germline, CDR1 is KGHSH, CDR2 LQKENI. The CDR3 is CASSPLGTGSYEQYF. The CDR3 bases are TGTGCCAGCTCTCCGCTTGGGACAGGATCCTACGAGCAGTACTTC.

The rearrangement joins TRBV20-1 to TRBJ1-2; D possibly corresponds to TRBD1 (5 bases). Germline lookup yields CDR1 DFQATT and CDR2 SNEGSKA (reference sequence). V was trimmed by 4 bases and J by 7 bases, leaving 10 bases between them. The CDR3 loop spans 11 amino acids. The CDR3 is CSAKTRVGYTF. The CDR3, as DNA: TGCAGTGCTAAGACCAGGGTTGGCTACACCTTC.

The V and J genes are TRBV5-1 and TRBJ1-2; TRBD1 aligns across 9 bases. Germline loops: CDR1 SGHRS, CDR2 YFSETQ. This CDR3 contains 14 residues. Trimming removed 3 bases from V and 8 bases from J; junction bases left unmatched: 8. The CDR3: CASSSSGTGKGYTF. CDR3 nucleotide sequence: TGCGCCAGCAGCTCCTCCGGGACAGGGAAAGGCTACACCTTC.

The V gene is TRBV28, the J gene TRBJ1-2, with D uncertain. Per the germline V gene, CDR1 is MDHEN and CDR2 is SYDVKM. The V gene lost 6 bases and the J gene lost 5 bases, with 7 bases spanning the gap. The CDR3 has 11 amino acids. The CDR3 reads CASSLRYGYTF. CDR3 nucleotide sequence: TGTGCCAGCAGCCTACGGTATGGCTACACCTTC.

The chain couples TRBV30 to TRBJ1-2; 10 nucleotides match TRBD1. Trimming took 5 bases from V and 0 from J; bases not matched to a gene: 6. The germline CDR1 and CDR2 sequences are GTSNPN and SVGIG (reference sequence). CDR3 size: 15 residues. CDR3 protein: CAWALGTGANYGYTF. The CDR3 DNA reads TGTGCCTGGGCCCTAGGGACAGGGGCTAACTATGGCTACACCTTC.

The CDR3 here is CASSEYGYEQYF. CDR3 DNA: TGCGCCAGCAGTGAGTACGGCTACGAGCAGTACTTC. The genes are TRBV10-2 and TRBJ2-7; D unresolved. The CDR3 consists of 12 residues. CDR1 and CDR2 from the germline V gene are WSHSY and SAAADI. Between the trimmed V and J ends, which lost 1 base and 3 bases, there was a span of 4 bases.

The chain links TRBV12-5 to TRBJ2-5, with D maybe TRBD1 (5 bases). Germline loops: CDR1 LGHNT, CDR2 FRNRAP. The CDR3 is made up of 13 amino acids. The V gene lost 5 bases and the J gene lost 1 base, with 8 bases spanning the gap. The CDR3 sequence is CASGIDSQETQYF. The DNA for the CDR3 is TGTGCTAGTGGTATAGACAGCCAAGAGACCCAGTACTTC.

This chain connects TRBV5-4 to TRBJ2-1, with no clear D. With 0 bases removed from V and 2 bases from J, the gap between germline ends came to 12 bases. The CDR3 has 16 amino acids. Germline CDR1 and CDR2: SGHNT and YYREEE (reference sequence). CDR3 DNA: TGTGCCAGCAGCTTGGAGAGTAGCCCAACCTACAATGAGCAGTTCTTC. Protein: CASSLESSPTYNEQFF.

The gene calls are TRBV27 and TRBJ1-1, with a tentative D call TRBD1 (5 bases). CDR1 MNHEY and CDR2 SMNVEV come from the germline V gene (reference sequence). V shed 3 bases and J shed 1 base, with 9 bases lying between them. The CDR3 length is 14 residues. CDR3 sequence (DNA): TGTGCCAGCAGTTTGAGGCAGGGGAACACTGAAGCTTTCTTT. Amino acid sequence: CASSLRQGNTEAFF.

The rearrangement links TRBV4-1 to TRBJ1-3; perhaps TRBD1 as D (5 bases). The CDR3 has 17 amino acids. The V gene's germline CDR1 is MGHRA and CDR2 YSYEKL. The ends were cut back, 1 base at V and 0 bases at J, with 13 bases in the middle. Written as DNA, the CDR3 is TGCGCCAGCAGCCAAGTCCAGGGTGCAGACTCTGGAAACACCATATATTTT. Protein sequence: CASSQVQGADSGNTIYF.

The gene calls are TRBV24-1 and TRBJ2-1; 14 bases map to TRBD2. With V trimmed by 5 bases and J by 7 bases, 6 bases remained unmatched. Germline CDR1 is KGHDR and CDR2 is SFDVKD. The CDR3 has 16 residues. As DNA, the CDR3 is TGTGCCACCAGTGGCGGGACTAGCGGGAGTAAAAATGAGCAGTTCTTC. Its protein is CATSGGTSGSKNEQFF.

The chain carries TRBV19 and TRBJ1-2, with D possibly TRBD1 on 5 matching bases. V was clipped by 0 bases and J by 5 bases, with 16 bases between them. Germline CDR1 LNHDA, CDR2 SQIVND (reference sequence). CDR3 size: 16 residues. As DNA, the CDR3 is TGTGCCAGTAGTATAGACCGCGGGACCCCACCATATGGCTACACCTTC. Encoded protein: CASSIDRGTPPYGYTF.

The chain employs TRBV28 and TRBJ2-7; TRBD2 matches at 8 bases. With V trimmed by 6 bases and J by 3 bases, 10 bases remained unmatched. The CDR3 length is 15 residues. The germline V gene has CDR1 MDHEN and CDR2 SYDVKM. CDR3 nucleotide sequence: TGTGCCAGCAGCGCCGGGGTAGCGGGGATCTACGAGCAGTACTTC. It encodes CASSAGVAGIYEQYF.

The chain is built from TRBV5-1 and TRBJ2-5; 10 bases are a match to TRBD1. Germline CDR1 SGHRS, CDR2 YFSETQ. The length of the CDR3 is 17 residues. Losses at the gene ends were 4 bases for V and 5 bases for J; bases not matched to a gene: 14. In DNA, the CDR3 is TGCGCCAGCAGCCCCAATCCAAGCGGGACAGGGGAGGAGACCCAGTACTTC. This sequence encodes CASSPNPSGTGEETQYF.

V gene TRBV5-1 combines with J gene TRBJ2-5; 11 bases agree with TRBD2. The CDR3 covers 16 residues. The V and J ends lost 3 bases and 7 bases, in that order; junction bases with no gene match: 11. The germline gives CDR1 SGHRS, CDR2 YFSETQ. The chain's CDR3 is CASSYGTSGSSGTQYF. The CDR3 DNA reads TGCGCCAGCAGCTACGGGACTAGCGGATCGTCGGGGACCCAGTACTTC.

The chain has TRBV3-1 (or the pseudogene TRBV3-2) and TRBJ2-2; TRBD2 matches at 11 bases. Unmatched junction bases numbered 13, after V lost 6 bases and J lost 4 bases. Per germline, CDR1 LGHDT and CDR2 YNNKEL (reference sequence). This CDR3 region has 18 residues. CDR3 amino acids: CASRDYITSGRGTGELFF. CDR3 nucleotide sequence: TGTGCCAGCAGAGACTACATAACTAGCGGGAGAGGCACCGGGGAGCTGTTTTTT.

The V and J genes are TRBV5-1 and TRBJ2-3; D may be TRBD2 (5 bases). V dropped 1 base and J dropped 2 bases, with 14 bases sitting between them. The CDR3 loop spans 16 amino acids. Germline-derived CDR1 and CDR2 are SGHRS and YFSETQ. The CDR3 sequence: CASSLRFGETTDTQYF. CDR3 in DNA: TGCGCCAGCAGCTTGAGATTCGGGGAGACCACAGATACGCAGTATTTT.

The chain is built from TRBV5-6 and TRBJ1-2; TRBD1 aligns across 7 bases. Germline V lookup: CDR1 SGHDT, CDR2 YYEEEE. This CDR3 is 13 amino acids long. The V and J ends lost 5 bases and 5 bases, in that order; junction bases with no gene match: 6. This CDR3 reads CASRPTGYYGYTF. The DNA for the CDR3 is TGTGCCAGCAGACCGACAGGGTATTATGGCTACACCTTC.

The V call is TRBV6-5, the J call TRBJ1-1; 7 bases agree with TRBD1. CDR3 length: 15 residues. CDR1 MNHEY and CDR2 SVGAGI come from the germline V gene. Germline trimming cut 3 bases from V and 2 bases from J; bases unmatched to any gene: 6. The CDR3 loop reads CASSYHDRENTEAFF. CDR3 DNA: TGTGCCAGCAGTTATCACGACAGGGAAAACACTGAAGCTTTCTTT.

The genes are TRBV19 and TRBJ1-5; TRBD1 agrees at 8 bases. CDR1 is LNHDA and CDR2 is SQIVND in the germline V gene (reference sequence). This CDR3 contains 15 residues. J lost 7 bases, V lost 6 bases, and 11 bases had no gene match. CDR3 region: CASRPLQGARQPQHF. CDR3 nucleotide sequence: TGTGCCAGTAGACCTCTCCAGGGGGCGAGGCAGCCCCAGCATTTT. Full variable domain (remainder filled in from reference TRBV19 and TRBJ1-5): DGGITQSPKYLFRKEGQNVTLSCEQNLNHDAMYWYRQDPGQGLRLIYYSQIVNDFQKGDIAEGYSVSREKKESFPLTVTSAQKNPTAFYLCASRPLQGARQPQHFGDGTRLSIL.

The J gene is TRBJ2-3, the V gene TRBV6-1; 8 bases agree with TRBD1. V lost 0 bases to trimming and J lost 1 base; unmatched junction nucleotides: 0. The CDR3 has 15 residues. Looked up from germline, CDR1 is MNHNS and CDR2 is SASEGT. The CDR3 DNA is TGTGCCAGCAGTGAAGCGACAGGGGGCACAGATACGCAGTATTTT. This encodes CASSEATGGTDTQYF.

J is TRBJ1-1 and V is TRBV7-9; maybe TRBD1 (5 bases). Between the trimmed V and J ends, which lost 8 bases and 1 base, there was a span of 11 bases. Germline assignment: CDR1 SEHNR and CDR2 FQNEAQ (reference sequence). This CDR3 has 13 residues. CDR3 region: CASSQGSNTEAFF. The DNA of the CDR3 is TGTGCCAGCTCTCAGGGATCGAACACTGAAGCTTTCTTT.

The rearrangement joins TRBV19 to TRBJ2-7, with 9 bases matching TRBD1. The length of the CDR3 is 14 residues. Unmatched junction bases numbered 6, after V lost 7 bases and J lost 2 bases. Looked up from germline, CDR1 is LNHDA and CDR2 is SQIVND (reference sequence). The CDR3 bases are TGTGCCAGTAAACCGGGACAGGGCCCCTACGAGCAGTACTTC. This sequence encodes CASKPGQGPYEQYF.

The chain links TRBV19 to TRBJ2-7, with 11 bases lining up with TRBD1. Germline CDR1 reads LNHDA; CDR2 reads SQIVND (reference sequence). CDR3 length: 15 amino acids. Unmatched junction bases numbered 7, after V lost 0 bases and J lost 9 bases. The CDR3 reads CASSIDPDRGRRQYF. In nucleotides, the CDR3 is TGTGCCAGTAGTATAGACCCGGACAGGGGGCGAAGGCAGTACTTC.

This chain links TRBV23-1 with TRBJ2-5; tentative D call: TRBD1 (6 bases). TRBV23-1 is filed as an ORF, its function uncertain. This CDR3 is built from 14 residues. V lost 6 bases and J 5 bases, leaving 16 bases between the germline ends. Written as DNA, the CDR3 is TGCGCCAGCAGGACTCAGGGGTCGTGGGAGACCCAGTACTTC. Encoded protein: CASRTQGSWETQYF.

The V call is TRBV18, the J call TRBJ2-2; no clear D gene. The CDR3 sequence is 13 residues long. The germline V gene encodes CDR1 KGHSH and CDR2 LQKENI. V was clipped by 1 base and J by 8 bases, with 8 bases between them. Here the CDR3 reads CASSPLSSGELFF. The CDR3 region has the DNA TGTGCCAGCTCACCACTGAGTTCTGGGGAGCTGTTTTTT.

This sequence joins TRBV7-3 and TRBJ2-1, with D perhaps matching TRBD1 (5 bases). Germline V gene data show CDR1 as SGHTA and CDR2 as FQGTGA. The V end lost 1 base, the J end lost 10 bases, and 17 bases lay between the germline ends. This CDR3 is 15 amino acids long. CDR3 in amino acids: CASSLSQVGLAEQFF. The CDR3 region has the DNA TGTGCCAGCAGCTTAAGTCAGGTGGGGCTTGCGGAGCAGTTCTTC.

V is TRBV30 and J is TRBJ1-3, with D perhaps TRBD1 (5 bases). This CDR3 region has 16 residues. Trimming took off 0 bases at V and 0 bases at J, with 12 bases between the two ends. The V gene's germline CDR1 is GTSNPN and CDR2 SVGIG (reference sequence). CDR3 sequence reads: CAWSVGWGGSGNTIYF. For the CDR3, the DNA is TGTGCCTGGAGTGTAGGATGGGGGGGCTCTGGAAACACCATATATTTT. The complete variable domain, with remaining parts taken from reference TRBV30 and TRBJ1-3, reads SQTIHQWPATLVQPVGSPLSLECTVEGTSNPNLYWYRQAAGRGLQLLFYSVGIGQISSEVPQNLSASRPQDRQFILSSKKLLLSDSGFYLCAWSVGWGGSGNTIYFGEGSWLTVV.

The chain couples TRBV10-2 to TRBJ2-1, with 11 bases fitting TRBD2. V gave up 8 bases and J gave up 5 bases; unmatched junction bases: 8. The CDR3 runs 15 residues. Per the germline V gene, CDR1 is WSHSY and CDR2 is SAAADI. CDR3 sequence (DNA): TGCGCCAGCGGGGGACTAGCGGTCTTTAACAATGAGCAGTTCTTC. Amino acids: CASGGLAVFNNEQFF.